These 27 T cell receptor beta chains came from one sample sequenced in a study of blood T cell repertoires in COVID-19. Profiled with immunoSEQ multiplex PCR; TCRdb holds only in-frame clones, not every one. The table shows 35,000 to 55,000 clones, with about 90% occurring only once. The sample consisted of peripheral blood. The receptors were sampled from a human donor in a cohort sampled during active COVID-19.

This clone was seen a single time. This chain joins TRBV5-1 and TRBJ1-1, with a weak D call TRBD1 (6 bases). V lost 4 bases, J lost 8 bases, and 12 bases lay in between. The CDR3 loop spans 12 amino acids. Germline CDR1 SGHRS, CDR2 YFSETQ. Here the CDR3 DNA reads TGCGCCAGCAGCACTCGGGGGGGCGAAGCTTTCTTT. Translating gives CASSTRGGEAFF.

This chain uses TRBV5-6 with TRBJ2-7, with 7 nucleotides matching TRBD1. V lost 5 bases, J lost 5 bases, and 7 bases stayed unmatched. Germline CDR1 reads SGHDT; CDR2 reads YYEEEE. The CDR3 sequence is 13 residues long. CDR3 in amino acids: CASRATGRDEQYF. The CDR3 DNA follows: TGTGCCAGCAGGGCGACAGGGCGGGACGAGCAGTACTTC.

The chain couples TRBV5-1 to TRBJ2-7; TRBD1 matches at 7 bases. The CDR3 contains 14 residues. The V gene end was trimmed by 4 bases and the J gene end by 1 base; junction bases not matched to a gene: 5. CDR1 and CDR2 (germline): SGHRS, YFSETQ. Here the CDR3 reads CASSPGQESYEQYF. Written as DNA, the CDR3 is TGCGCCAGCAGCCCCGGACAGGAATCCTACGAGCAGTACTTC.

This clone was seen just once. V is TRBV5-1 and J is TRBJ1-1; no definite D call. Deletions cut 5 bases from V and 8 bases from J, with 13 bases between. Germline V gene data show CDR1 as SGHRS and CDR2 as YFSETQ. The CDR3 extends over 12 amino acids. The CDR3 DNA reads as TGCGCCAGCAGGGAGGGATTCGGGGAAGCTTTCTTT. As protein: CASREGFGEAFF.

The chain recombines TRBV18 with TRBJ1-2; D is uncertain. The CDR3 runs to 16 residues. V lost 1 base and J 0 bases, leaving 12 bases between the germline ends. CDR1 and CDR2 (germline): KGHSH, LQKENI. The DNA for the CDR3 is TGTGCCAGCTCACCACGTCCCGACGGGTCTAACTATGGCTACACCTTC. Protein sequence: CASSPRPDGSNYGYTF.

This chain joins TRBV7-9 and TRBJ1-5, with D perhaps matching TRBD1 (5 bases). This CDR3 has 14 amino acids. Per the germline V gene, CDR1 is SEHNR and CDR2 is FQNEAQ (reference sequence). With 5 bases removed from V and 7 bases from J, the gap between germline ends came to 15 bases. This CDR3 is CASSPTTVGQPQHF. In DNA, the CDR3 is TGTGCCAGCAGCCCGACGACAGTGGGCCAGCCCCAGCATTTT.

The chain recombines TRBV6-4 with TRBJ2-3; D is perhaps TRBD2 (6 bases). This CDR3 spans 15 amino acids. Germline assignment: CDR1 MRHNA and CDR2 SNTAGT. V was shortened by 2 bases and J by 5 bases, with 14 bases between the two germline ends. CDR3 nucleotide sequence: TGTGCCAGCAGTGACGCGGCAGGAGGGGAAGATACGCAGTATTTT. Translated, it gives CASSDAAGGEDTQYF.

The chain couples TRBV14 to TRBJ2-5, with D possibly matching TRBD2 (6 bases). Germline V CDR1 and CDR2: SGHDN, FVKESK. This CDR3 spans 16 amino acids. With 0 bases removed from V and 2 bases from J, the gap between germline ends came to 13 bases. CDR3 in amino acids: CASSQDWRGPQETQYF. The CDR3 bases are TGTGCCAGCAGCCAAGATTGGCGGGGCCCACAAGAGACCCAGTACTTC. Full variable domain (remainder filled in from reference TRBV14 and TRBJ2-5): EAGVTQFPSHSVIEKGQTVTLRCDPISGHDNLYWYRRVMGKEIKFLLHFVKESKQDESGMPNNRFLAERTGGTYSTLKVQPAELEDSGVYFCASSQDWRGPQETQYFGPGTRLLVL.

The chain carries TRBV18 and TRBJ1-5, with unresolved D. The germline V and J ends were trimmed by 5 bases and 5 bases, with 10 bases remaining between them. CDR1 KGHSH and CDR2 LQKENI come from the germline V gene. This CDR3 region has 13 residues. CDR3 sequence reads: CASSLFPDQPQHF. CDR3 bases: TGTGCCAGCTCATTGTTCCCAGATCAGCCCCAGCATTTT.

This chain connects TRBV7-2 to TRBJ2-5; 8 bases align to TRBD2. The CDR3 covers 16 residues. CDR1 SGHTA and CDR2 FQGNSA come from the germline V gene. The J segment lost 2 bases and the V segment lost 2 bases, leaving 7 bases of the junction unmatched. The CDR3 is CASSLTPAGVQETQYF. For the CDR3, the DNA is TGTGCCAGCAGCTTAACCCCAGCGGGGGTACAAGAGACCCAGTACTTC.

The V call is TRBV9, the J call TRBJ1-2; D is ambiguous. V lost 0 bases and J 2 bases, leaving 11 bases between the germline ends. This CDR3 contains 15 residues. Germline V CDR1 and CDR2: SGDLS, YYNGEE. CDR3 in DNA: TGTGCCAGCAGCGTAGGTGCGGGGTTGAACTATGGCTACACCTTC. Encoded protein: CASSVGAGLNYGYTF.

In its sample, this clone is medium-sized. The gene calls are TRBV27 and TRBJ2-7; 11 bases map to TRBD1. V gave up 10 bases and J gave up 4 bases; unmatched junction bases: 6. The CDR3 runs to 13 residues. CDR1 is MNHEY and CDR2 is SMNVEV in the germline V gene (reference sequence). The CDR3 is CATGTGGGYEQYF. The CDR3 DNA sequence: TGTGCCACCGGGACAGGGGGAGGGTACGAGCAGTACTTC.

The rearrangement uses TRBV6-5 and TRBJ1-2, with D maybe TRBD1 (6 bases). Trimming left V 7 bases short and J 4 bases short, with 19 bases between. This CDR3 is built from 15 residues. Germline lookup yields CDR1 MNHEY and CDR2 SVGAGI. CDR3 region: CASIQRQARSYGYTF. As DNA, the CDR3 is TGTGCCAGCATCCAACGACAGGCTAGGAGCTATGGCTACACCTTC.

This clone showed up just once. J is TRBJ1-1 and V is TRBV3-1 (or the pseudogene TRBV3-2); a possible D gene is TRBD1 (6 bases). The CDR3 extends over 15 amino acids. Looked up from germline, CDR1 is LGHDT and CDR2 is YNNKEL (reference sequence). V was clipped by 3 bases and J by 0 bases, with 11 bases between them. The CDR3 coding sequence is TGTGCCAGCAGCCAGGATGGACAGTTGAACACTGAAGCTTTCTTT. Amino acid sequence: CASSQDGQLNTEAFF.

V and J are TRBV5-1 and TRBJ2-5; 7 nucleotides line up with TRBD1. V dropped 4 bases and J dropped 2; count of bases not matched to a gene: 5. Germline CDR1 reads SGHRS; CDR2 reads YFSETQ. The CDR3 contains 14 residues. The DNA for the CDR3 is TGCGCCAGCAGCCCTGACAGGGTTCAAGAGACCCAGTACTTC. Residues: CASSPDRVQETQYF.

The chain couples TRBV11-2 to TRBJ2-3; TRBD2 is a possible D gene (7 bases). The CDR3 runs 16 residues. V lost 5 bases, J lost 1 base, and 16 bases lay in between. Germline-derived CDR1 and CDR2 are SGHAT and FQNNGV. Here the CDR3 reads CASSPKGGAGTDTQYF. The CDR3 coding sequence is TGTGCCAGCAGCCCTAAAGGGGGGGCAGGCACAGATACGCAGTATTTT.

This sequence joins TRBV2 and TRBJ2-7; 8 bases match TRBD1. After removal of 5 bases from V and 3 bases from J, the junction contained 6 bases not matched to a gene. Germline V gives CDR1 SNHLY, CDR2 FYNNEI. This CDR3 region has 14 residues. In nucleotides, the CDR3 is TGTGCCAGCAGTAAGACAGGGGCGAGCTACGAGCAGTACTTC. It is translated as CASSKTGASYEQYF.

The V and J genes are TRBV11-2 and TRBJ2-7; D is possibly TRBD1 (6 bases). The germline gives CDR1 SGHAT, CDR2 FQNNGV. The CDR3 is 13 amino acids. V was cut by 2 bases and J by 6 bases, with 11 bases left in between. DNA of the CDR3: TGTGCCAGCAGCTTACAATACAGGGTCGAGCAGTACTTC. It translates to CASSLQYRVEQYF.

The chain uses TRBV19 and TRBJ1-1; D ambiguous. V was pared by 1 base and J by 0 bases, with 9 bases between. Germline-derived CDR1 and CDR2 are LNHDA and SQIVND (reference sequence). The CDR3 covers 15 residues. This CDR3 reads CASSIGRDLNTEAFF. CDR3 bases: TGTGCCAGTAGTATAGGTCGAGATTTGAACACTGAAGCTTTCTTT.

This chain uses TRBV11-2 with TRBJ1-3, with 11 bases fitting TRBD1. Germline V lookup: CDR1 SGHAT, CDR2 FQNNGV. The junction had 8 bases not matched to a gene; V was cut back by 4 bases and J by 0 bases. This CDR3 has 18 amino acids. This CDR3 is CASSSPPGTGGSGNTIYF. The CDR3 DNA is TGTGCCAGCAGCTCCCCGCCAGGGACAGGGGGCTCTGGAAACACCATATATTTT. The variable domain in full, completed from reference TRBV11-2 and TRBJ1-3, reads EAGVAQSPRYKIIEKRQSVAFWCNPISGHATLYWYQQILGQGPKLLIQFQNNGVVDDSQLPKDRFSAERLKGVDSTLKIQPAKLEDSAVYLCASSSPPGTGGSGNTIYFGEGSWLTVV.

This chain links TRBV4-3 with TRBJ2-3, with TRBD2 matching 9 bases. Germline loops: CDR1 LGHNA, CDR2 YSLEER. V was pared by 0 bases and J by 2 bases, with 9 bases of the junction left unmatched. CDR3 size: 18 residues. The CDR3 reads CASSQEGISGGLTDTQYF. Written as DNA, the CDR3 is TGCGCCAGCAGCCAAGAAGGCATTAGCGGGGGCCTCACAGATACGCAGTATTTT.

The V gene is TRBV18, the J gene TRBJ1-4; D remains ambiguous. There are 13 residues in the CDR3. Trimming took 4 bases from V and 3 from J, leaving 6 bases between them. CDR1 is KGHSH, CDR2 LQKENI, per germline. CDR3 sequence reads: CASSRGANEKLFF. The CDR3 DNA is TGTGCCAGCTCACGCGGGGCTAATGAAAAACTGTTTTTT.

Note on this clone: A junction end diverges from the germline sequence, so it may reflect a read error. The sample has other DNA sequences that encode this CDR3 too. The chain carries TRBV4-1 and TRBJ1-2, with D possibly matching TRBD1 (5 bases). Germline V lookup: CDR1 MGHRA, CDR2 YSYEKL. The CDR3 length is 11 residues. This CDR3 reads CASSRRGGYTF. The CDR3 region has the DNA TGTGCCAGCAGCCGGAGGGGAGGCTACACCTTC.

This chain links TRBV30 with TRBJ1-1; D is ambiguous. The ends were cut back, 4 bases at V and 0 bases at J, with 12 bases in the middle. The CDR3 covers 14 residues. CDR1 and CDR2 (germline): GTSNPN, SVGIG (reference sequence). Written as DNA, the CDR3 is TGTGCCTGGATCTCCAGCCAGGTGAACACTGAAGCTTTCTTT. Protein: CAWISSQVNTEAFF.

The chain combines TRBV7-2 with TRBJ1-2, with D unresolved. The V end lost 5 bases, the J end lost 4 bases, and 11 bases lay between the germline ends. Germline V gene lookup returns CDR1 SGHTA and CDR2 FQGNSA. The CDR3 covers 13 residues. DNA of the CDR3: TGTGCCAGCAGCCACGGGATCACCTATGGCTACACCTTC. Protein product: CASSHGITYGYTF.

The J gene is TRBJ2-4, the V gene TRBV7-2, with a possible D match to TRBD1 (6 bases). The V gene lost 6 bases and the J gene lost 8 bases, with 14 bases spanning the gap. CDR3 length: 13 residues. The V gene's germline CDR1 is SGHTA and CDR2 FQGNSA. CDR3: CASSPGVRDIQYF. The CDR3 DNA sequence: TGTGCCAGCAGTCCAGGGGTAAGAGACATTCAGTACTTC.

J is TRBJ2-3 and V is TRBV5-1; D uncertain. CDR1 and CDR2 (germline): SGHRS, YFSETQ. CDR3 length: 14 residues. Trimming shortened V by 3 bases and J by 6 bases, and 14 bases separated the two germline ends. The CDR3: CASSYRRASDTQYF. The CDR3 DNA reads TGCGCCAGCAGCTACCGAAGAGCTTCGGATACGCAGTATTTT.